Listed here are 23 T cell receptor beta chains from one sample, sequenced in a study of cytomegalovirus exposure and HLA in healthy donors. The PCR employed 60 Vbeta primers together with 13 Jbeta primers. TCRdb's copy holds only in-frame clones and misses some; the assay was immunoSEQ multiplex PCR. The sample records about 130,000 clones, around three quarters being singletons. The sample taken for sequencing was PBMCs. The receptors here all came from a man in his forties or fifties in good health and CMV-seronegative.

This clone occurred once. This rearrangement joins TRBV4-3 to TRBJ2-5, with 11 positions matching TRBD1. The CDR3 length is 14 residues. V gave up 3 bases and J gave up 3 bases; unmatched junction bases: 0. The germline gives CDR1 LGHNA, CDR2 YSLEER. Written as DNA, the CDR3 is TGCGCCAGCAGCCAGGGACAGGGGGAAGAGACCCAGTACTTC. This translates into CASSQGQGEETQYF.

CDR3 amino acids: CASSRQGSSYNSPLHF. The CDR3 DNA reads as TGTGCCAGCAGCCGGCAGGGGAGCTCCTATAATTCACCCCTCCACTTT. The V and J genes are TRBV6-6 and TRBJ1-6; the D gene is possibly TRBD1 (6 bases). The CDR3 totals 16 residues. The V end lost 6 bases, the J end lost 0 bases, and 12 bases lay between the germline ends. The germline gives CDR1 MNHNY, CDR2 SVGAGI (reference sequence).

This clone was seen just once. This chain joins TRBV27 and TRBJ2-2; D might be TRBD2 (5 bases). V was cut by 6 bases and J by 6 bases, with 14 bases left in between. Germline assignment: CDR1 MNHEY and CDR2 SMNVEV (reference sequence). The CDR3 runs to 14 residues. As DNA, the CDR3 is TGTGCCAGCAGAGGACTTAAAAACCCCGGGGAGCTGTTTTTT. The encoded protein is CASRGLKNPGELFF.

This rearrangement joins TRBV5-4 to TRBJ1-2; no clear D. Germline V gene data show CDR1 as SGHNT and CDR2 as YYREEE (reference sequence). This CDR3 is built from 13 residues. Trimming stripped 5 bases from V and 8 bases from J, with 16 bases between. The CDR3, as DNA: TGTGCCAGCAGGCCGGGGATTTTCCCAGGCTACACCTTC. It codes for CASRPGIFPGYTF.

The J gene is TRBJ1-3, the V gene TRBV30; 11 bases are a match to TRBD1. The CDR3 runs 15 residues. The V segment lost 3 bases and the J segment 2 bases; nucleotides outside the gene matches: 3. Germline CDR1 reads GTSNPN; CDR2 reads SVGIG (reference sequence). CDR3 coding DNA: TGTGCCTGGAGGACGGACAGGGGGCCTGGAAACACCATATATTTT. Translating gives CAWRTDRGPGNTIYF. The full variable domain, with the rest looked up from reference TRBV30 and TRBJ1-3, is SQTIHQWPATLVQPVGSPLSLECTVEGTSNPNLYWYRQAAGRGLQLLFYSVGIGQISSEVPQNLSASRPQDRQFILSSKKLLLSDSGFYLCAWRTDRGPGNTIYFGEGSWLTVV.

This clone was observed a few times. This chain joins TRBV6-5 and TRBJ1-1; no reliable D call. The CDR3 spans 13 residues. CDR1 and CDR2 (germline): MNHEY, SVGAGI. Trimming shortened V by 2 bases and J by 1 base, and 5 bases separated the two germline ends. The CDR3 is CASSYRGNTEAFF. The CDR3, as DNA: TGTGCCAGCAGTTACCGGGGGAACACTGAAGCTTTCTTT.

The rearrangement links TRBV19 to TRBJ2-3; 11 bases are shared with TRBD2. The germline CDR1 and CDR2 sequences are LNHDA and SQIVND (reference sequence). This CDR3 comprises 16 residues. V lost 5 bases and J lost 4; bases outside the gene matches: 8. The CDR3 bases are TGTGCCAGTAGTGTACGACTAGCGGGGAGGGCAGATACGCAGTATTTT. Residues: CASSVRLAGRADTQYF. The full variable domain, with the rest looked up from reference TRBV19 and TRBJ2-3, is DGGITQSPKYLFRKEGQNVTLSCEQNLNHDAMYWYRQDPGQGLRLIYYSQIVNDFQKGDIAEGYSVSREKKESFPLTVTSAQKNPTAFYLCASSVRLAGRADTQYFGPGTRLTVL.

DNA of the CDR3: TGTGCCAGCAGCTTAATCCAGGGCTCCTACGAGCAGTACTTC. Translation: CASSLIQGSYEQYF. V usage is TRBV7-2 and J usage is TRBJ2-7; the D gene is possibly TRBD1 (5 bases). CDR1 SGHTA and CDR2 FQGNSA come from the germline V gene. V was cut by 2 bases and J by 0 bases, with 8 bases left in between. CDR3 length: 14 residues.

The chain carries TRBV12-5 and TRBJ1-6; no clear D. Germline CDR1 LGHNT, CDR2 FRNRAP. Trimming stripped 1 base from V and 9 bases from J, with 10 bases between. This CDR3 spans 14 amino acids. DNA for the CDR3: TGTGCTAGTGGTTTGGAGCCAGGCTCTTCACCCCTCCACTTT. Amino acids: CASGLEPGSSPLHF. The full variable domain, rest sourced from reference TRBV12-5 and TRBJ1-6, is DARVTQTPRHKVTEMGQEVTMRCQPILGHNTVFWYRQTMMQGLELLAYFRNRAPLDDSGMPKDRFSAEMPDATLATLKIQPSEPRDSAVYFCASGLEPGSSPLHFGNGTRLTVT.

V gene TRBV30 combines with J gene TRBJ2-3, with 7 bases fitting TRBD2. V gave up 0 bases and J gave up 6 bases; unmatched junction bases: 6. CDR3 length: 14 residues. Germline V lookup: CDR1 GTSNPN, CDR2 SVGIG (reference sequence). The CDR3 bases are TGTGCCTGGAGTGTCGTGGGGGGGATCGATACGCAGTATTTT. Its protein is CAWSVVGGIDTQYF.

This rearrangement joins TRBV28 to TRBJ2-2, with TRBD2 as a possible D gene (5 bases). Germline V gene sequence: CDR1 MDHEN, CDR2 SYDVKM. V was trimmed by 6 bases and J by 7 bases, leaving 12 bases between them. CDR3 size: 13 residues. CDR3 DNA: TGTGCCAGCAGCCCCGAGCGGAGCGGGGAGCTGTTTTTT. Protein product: CASSPERSGELFF.

The rearrangement joins TRBV11-3 to TRBJ1-2; D is unresolved. V lost 5 bases, J lost 6 bases, and 19 bases lay in between. From germline, CDR1 is SGHNT and CDR2 YENEEA. The CDR3 is 15 residues long. CDR3 DNA sequence: TGTGCCAGCAGCCCCGGACTGGGAACCGGGGATGGCTACACCTTC. It codes for CASSPGLGTGDGYTF.

The J gene is TRBJ2-1, the V gene TRBV4-3, with D possibly being TRBD2 (6 bases). V was shortened by 1 base and J by 7 bases, with 14 bases between the two germline ends. CDR3 length equals 15 residues. Germline CDR1 and CDR2: LGHNA and YSLEER. The CDR3 here is CASSQAWLARNEQFF. The CDR3 region has the DNA TGCGCCAGCAGCCAAGCTTGGCTAGCGAGGAATGAGCAGTTCTTC.

V usage is TRBV6-5 and J usage is TRBJ2-7, with 9 positions matching TRBD1. V lost 2 bases, J lost 7 bases, and 6 bases stayed unmatched. This CDR3 contains 14 residues. Per the germline V gene, CDR1 is MNHEY and CDR2 is SVGAGI. The CDR3 protein is CASSYRDRAGEQYF. Here the CDR3 DNA reads TGTGCCAGCAGTTACCGGGACAGGGCGGGGGAGCAGTACTTC.

V is TRBV7-7 and J is TRBJ2-3; TRBD2 matches 8 bases. The junction had 7 bases not matched to a gene; V was cut back by 4 bases and J by 1 base. Germline values: CDR1 SSHAT, CDR2 FNYEAQ (reference sequence). This CDR3 is built from 16 residues. The CDR3 region has the DNA TGTGCCAGCAGCTCTGGGGGAGCGGGAGGCACAGATACGCAGTATTTT. Translating it yields CASSSGGAGGTDTQYF.

The table lists this clone with a count of one. The chain has TRBV6-5 and TRBJ2-7; a weak D match, TRBD1 (5 bases). Germline CDR1 MNHEY, CDR2 SVGAGI. The CDR3 covers 15 residues. The V end lost 6 bases, the J end lost 0 bases, and 15 bases lay between the germline ends. Here the CDR3 reads CASSRTYRSSYEQYF. The DNA of the CDR3 is TGTGCCAGCAGCCGTACTTACAGGAGCTCCTACGAGCAGTACTTC.

J is TRBJ1-2 and V is TRBV9, with D hard to call. CDR3 size: 14 residues. V lost 3 bases and J lost 4, with 13 bases in between. Germline V CDR1 and CDR2: SGDLS, YYNGEE. CDR3 nucleotide sequence: TGTGCCAGCAGCGGGGCGGGCCTCCCCTATGGCTACACCTTC. Translating it yields CASSGAGLPYGYTF. The full variable domain, completed using reference TRBV9 and TRBJ1-2, is DSGVTQTPKHLITATGQRVTLRCSPRSGDLSVYWYQQSLDQGLQFLIQYYNGEERAKGNILERFSAQQFPDLHSELNLSSLELGDSALYFCASSGAGLPYGYTFGSGTRLTVV.

This chain uses TRBV5-6 with TRBJ2-7, with D unresolved. CDR1 is SGHDT and CDR2 is YYEEEE in the germline V gene. The CDR3 totals 14 residues. The V end was cut by 2 bases, the J end by 2 bases, with 11 bases between. The CDR3 region is CASSLSARPYEQYF. CDR3 coding DNA: TGTGCCAGCAGCTTATCGGCGCGGCCCTACGAGCAGTACTTC.

This clone appeared once. The rearrangement uses TRBV12-1 and TRBJ1-5. TRBV12-1 counts as a pseudogene. The CDR3 is 12 residues long. As DNA, the CDR3 is TGTGCCAGGGAGGGCCTTGATCAGCCCCAGCATTTT. Protein sequence: CAREGLDQPQHF.

The chain carries TRBV2 and TRBJ2-2; D is possibly TRBD1 (7 bases). Germline V gives CDR1 SNHLY, CDR2 FYNNEI. This CDR3 has 14 residues. With 8 bases removed from V and 8 bases from J, the gap between germline ends came to 18 bases. CDR3 nucleotides: TGTGCCAGCGGAGGGGAGGCGACAGGGGGGGAGCTGTTTTTT. Translation: CASGGEATGGELFF. Variable domain in full (rest from reference TRBV2 and TRBJ2-2): EPEVTQTPSHQVTQMGQEVILRCVPISNHLYFYWYRQILGQKVEFLVSFYNNEISEKSEIFDDQFSVERPDGSNFTLKIRSTKLEDSAMYFCASGGEATGGELFFGEGSRLTVL.

This clone was found a few times. This chain uses TRBV28 with TRBJ1-6, with TRBD1 matching over 10 bases. Looked up from germline, CDR1 is MDHEN and CDR2 is SYDVKM. The length of the CDR3 is 14 residues. Trimming removed 5 bases from V and 11 bases from J; junction bases left unmatched: 6. The CDR3 sequence: CASSRPGQGPPLHF. In nucleotides, the CDR3 is TGTGCCAGCAGTCGGCCGGGACAGGGGCCACCCCTCCACTTT.

The chain is built from TRBV7-9 and TRBJ2-7, with a weak D call TRBD1 (7 bases). V lost 5 bases and J 3 bases, leaving 20 bases between the germline ends. Germline-derived CDR1 and CDR2 are SEHNR and FQNEAQ (reference sequence). The CDR3 runs 16 residues. The CDR3 here is CASSPPGQEGVYEQYF. CDR3 bases: TGTGCCAGCAGCCCACCCGGACAGGAGGGCGTCTACGAGCAGTACTTC.

The chain carries TRBV7-2 and TRBJ1-2; no clear D gene. Germline CDR1 and CDR2: SGHTA and FQGNSA. V lost 5 bases and J 7 bases, leaving 17 bases between the germline ends. This CDR3 is 14 amino acids long. This chain's CDR3 is CASSPSGDPFGYTF. The CDR3 region has the DNA TGTGCCAGCAGCCCCAGCGGCGACCCATTTGGCTACACCTTC.